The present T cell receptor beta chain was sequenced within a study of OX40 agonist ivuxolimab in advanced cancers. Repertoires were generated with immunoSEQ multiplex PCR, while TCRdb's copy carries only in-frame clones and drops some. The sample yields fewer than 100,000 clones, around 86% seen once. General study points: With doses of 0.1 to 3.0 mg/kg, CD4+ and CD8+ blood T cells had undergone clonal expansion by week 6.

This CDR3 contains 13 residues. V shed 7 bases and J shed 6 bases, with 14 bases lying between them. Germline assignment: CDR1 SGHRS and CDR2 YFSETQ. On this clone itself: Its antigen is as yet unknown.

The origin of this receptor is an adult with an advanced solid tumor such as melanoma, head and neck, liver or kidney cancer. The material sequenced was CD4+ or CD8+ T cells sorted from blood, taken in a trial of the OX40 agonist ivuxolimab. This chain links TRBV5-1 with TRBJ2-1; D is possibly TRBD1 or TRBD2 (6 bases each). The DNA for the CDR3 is TGCGCCAGCTCCCTCCCGGGGGCCAATGAGCAGTTCTTC. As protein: CASSLPGANEQFF.